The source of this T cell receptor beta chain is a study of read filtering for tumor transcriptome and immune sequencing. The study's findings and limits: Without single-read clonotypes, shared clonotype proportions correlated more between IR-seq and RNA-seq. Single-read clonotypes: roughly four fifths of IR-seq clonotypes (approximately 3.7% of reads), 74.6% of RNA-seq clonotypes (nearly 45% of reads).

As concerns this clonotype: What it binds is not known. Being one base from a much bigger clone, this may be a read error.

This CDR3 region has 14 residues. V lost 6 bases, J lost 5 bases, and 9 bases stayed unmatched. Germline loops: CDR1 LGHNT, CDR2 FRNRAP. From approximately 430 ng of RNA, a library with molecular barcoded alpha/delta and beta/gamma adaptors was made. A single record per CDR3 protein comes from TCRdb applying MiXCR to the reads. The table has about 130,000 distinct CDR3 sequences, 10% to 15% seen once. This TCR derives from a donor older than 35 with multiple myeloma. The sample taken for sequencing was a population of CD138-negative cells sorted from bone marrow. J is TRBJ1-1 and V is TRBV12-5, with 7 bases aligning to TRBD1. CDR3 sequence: CASGRGQAGTEAFF. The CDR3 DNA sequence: TGTGCTAGTGGCCGAGGACAGGCTGGGACTGAAGCTTTCTTT.